Listed below are T cell receptor beta chains from one sample, sequenced in a study of blood T cell repertoires in COVID-19. Libraries were prepared by immunoSEQ multiplex PCR; TCRdb keeps only in-frame clonotypes and omits some of them. The sample consists of fewer than 85,000 clones, about 90% of them appearing once. Source material: peripheral blood. The receptors shown here come from a man aged 45-65 years with active COVID-19. Both conserved end residues are part of each CDR3. A D gene is named only where the DNA matches it firmly. Only part of the rows carry a size: once, few, many, or a class if the clone is expanded.

TRBV6-1	NA	TRBJ2-2	many	CASSEGGGAPDTGELFF	TGTGCCAGCAGTGAGGGTGGGGGGGCCCCCGACACCGGGGAGCTGTTTTTT
TRBV3-1/TRBV3-2	NA	TRBJ1-6	NA	CASSQGGRPLLSSYNSPLHF	TGTGCCAGCAGCCAAGGGGGGCGGCCCTTACTAAGCTCCTATAATTCACCCCTCCACTTT
TRBV5-1	TRBD1	TRBJ2-1	once	CASSLRPGQGYNEQFF	TGCGCCAGCAGCTTAAGACCGGGACAGGGCTACAATGAGCAGTTCTTC
TRBV9	TRBD1	TRBJ1-4	NA	CASSDPGQGEKLFF	TGTGCCAGCAGCGATCCCGGACAGGGTGAAAAACTGTTTTTT
TRBV4-1	TRBD2	TRBJ2-1	NA	CASSQGSGRAGDEQFF	TGCGCCAGCAGCCAAGGTAGCGGGAGGGCCGGGGATGAGCAGTTCTTC
TRBV30	NA	TRBJ1-2	NA	CAWSHYPSYGYTF	TGTGCCTGGAGTCATTACCCCAGCTATGGCTACACCTTC
TRBV10-3	TRBD1	TRBJ1-1	NA	CAISGIGQGRNTEAFF	TGTGCCATCAGTGGTATTGGACAGGGAAGAAACACTGAAGCTTTCTTT
TRBV4-1	TRBD2	TRBJ2-7	few	CASSQSTSFFYEQYF	TGCGCCAGCAGCCAATCGACTAGCTTCTTCTACGAGCAGTACTTC
TRBV5-4	TRBD2	TRBJ2-5	NA	CASSLRLAGEETQYF	TGTGCCAGCAGCTTGAGACTAGCGGGAGAAGAGACCCAGTACTTC
TRBV5-1	NA	TRBJ2-7	NA	CASSPGGTEAYEQYF	TGCGCCAGCAGCCCCGGAGGGACAGAGGCCTACGAGCAGTACTTC
TRBV2	TRBD1	TRBJ1-2	once	CASRRTGVGTQGYTF	TGTGCCAGCAGAAGGACAGGGGTCGGTACGCAGGGCTACACCTTC
TRBV7-8	TRBD2	TRBJ2-3	NA	CASSSSGRESTDTQYF	TGTGCCAGCAGCTCGAGCGGGAGGGAAAGCACAGATACGCAGTATTTT
TRBV5-4	NA	TRBJ1-5	NA	CASSFGGNQPQHF	TGTGCCAGCAGCTTCGGAGGAAATCAGCCCCAGCATTTT
TRBV24-1	TRBD2	TRBJ2-7	once	CATSDTGTNYEQYF	TGTGCCACCAGTGACACCGGGACTAACTACGAGCAGTACTTC
TRBV18	NA	TRBJ2-7	NA	CASSPPGEGREYF	TGTGCCAGCTCACCACCCGGAGAGGGAAGGGAGTACTTC
TRBV9	NA	TRBJ2-1	NA	CASSVEQDNEQFF	TGTGCCAGCAGCGTAGAACAGGACAATGAGCAGTTCTTC
TRBV27	NA	TRBJ1-1	NA	CASSPSRGRGNTEAFF	TGTGCCAGCAGCCCCTCCAGGGGCAGGGGAAACACTGAAGCTTTCTTT
TRBV3-1/TRBV3-2	TRBD2	TRBJ2-1	NA	CASSQGTSMNEQFF	TGTGCCAGCAGCCAAGGGACTAGTATGAATGAGCAGTTCTTC
TRBV9	NA	TRBJ2-3	NA	CASSVTGTDTQYF	TGTGCCAGCAGCGTTACGGGAACAGATACGCAGTATTTT
TRBV14	NA	TRBJ1-1	NA	CASSQAPRGTKTEAFF	TGTGCCAGCAGCCAAGCCCCCCGGGGTACCAAGACTGAAGCTTTCTTT
TRBV7-3	NA	TRBJ1-1	NA	CASSFTPDTEAFF	TGTGCCAGCAGCTTTACCCCGGACACTGAAGCTTTCTTT
TRBV28	TRBD1	TRBJ2-5	NA	CASSQQGGGETQYF	TGTGCCAGCAGCCAACAGGGGGGAGGAGAGACCCAGTACTTC
TRBV18	TRBD1	TRBJ1-1	NA	CASSPPQGAMVPEAFF	TGTGCCAGCTCACCACCCCAGGGGGCGATGGTACCTGAAGCTTTCTTT
TRBV9	NA	TRBJ2-3	once	CASSVGTDTQYF	TGTGCCAGCAGCGTCGGTACAGATACGCAGTATTTT
TRBV24-1	TRBD2	TRBJ2-1	NA	CATSAGLFSDEQFF	TGTGCCACCAGTGCGGGACTATTCTCCGATGAGCAGTTCTTC
TRBV19	TRBD1	TRBJ2-2	NA	CASSIVFVTGGSGELFF	TGTGCCAGTAGTATAGTTTTTGTGACAGGGGGATCCGGGGAGCTGTTTTTT
TRBV7-3	TRBD2	TRBJ2-1	NA	CASSFSGRSHNEQFF	TGTGCCAGCAGTTTTAGCGGGAGGTCCCACAATGAGCAGTTCTTC
TRBV30	NA	TRBJ1-5	NA	CAWSVVSGAQPQHF	TGTGCCTGGAGTGTAGTTTCAGGGGCCCAGCCCCAGCATTTT
TRBV6-1	NA	TRBJ2-7	NA	CASSDRGAEQYF	TGTGCCAGCAGTGATCGGGGAGCCGAGCAGTACTTC
TRBV27	NA	TRBJ1-2	NA	CASSFNQGMGYTF	TGTGCCAGCAGTTTTAACCAGGGGATGGGCTACACCTTC
TRBV6-1	NA	TRBJ1-6	NA	CASSEGRAARDDSPLHF	TGTGCCAGCAGTGAAGGTCGGGCCGCCCGGGATGATTCACCCCTCCACTTT
TRBV27	TRBD2	TRBJ2-3	medium-sized	CARGGQGFRDTQYF	TGTGCCAGGGGAGGGCAGGGATTTCGAGATACGCAGTATTTT
TRBV2	NA	TRBJ1-4	NA	CASRDRIREEKLFF	TGTGCCAGCAGAGACAGGATCCGGGAGGAGAAACTGTTTTTT
TRBV7-3	NA	TRBJ2-2	medium-sized	CASSSQGSTGELFF	TGTGCCAGCAGCTCGCAGGGATCCACCGGGGAGCTGTTTTTT
TRBV30	NA	TRBJ1-2	once	CAWSRTAFTF	TGTGCCTGGAGTCGGACAGCTTTCACCTTC
TRBV24-1	TRBD2	TRBJ2-1	NA	CATSDPGGGRYNEQFF	TGTGCCACCAGTGACCCAGGTGGCGGGAGGTACAATGAGCAGTTCTTC
TRBV18	TRBD1	TRBJ1-2	NA	CASSADRGGNYGYTF	TGTGCCAGCTCGGCTGACAGGGGCGGAAACTATGGCTACACCTTC
TRBV29-1	TRBD1	TRBJ1-2	NA	CSVPDRAWLDYGYTF	TGCAGCGTTCCGGACAGGGCCTGGCTTGACTATGGCTACACCTTC
TRBV19	TRBD2	TRBJ2-1	NA	CASSPLGGGPNEQFF	TGTGCCAGTAGTCCACTGGGGGGAGGGCCAAATGAGCAGTTCTTC
TRBV4-3	TRBD1	TRBJ2-2	once	CASSQERGLAGELFF	TGCGCCAGCAGCCAAGAAAGGGGGCTGGCCGGGGAGCTGTTTTTT
TRBV7-2	NA	TRBJ2-1	NA	CASSLSGNNEQFF	TGTGCCAGCAGCTTATCCGGGAACAATGAGCAGTTCTTC
TRBV28	NA	TRBJ1-1	NA	CASSSLTRGWVNTEAFF	TGTGCCAGCAGTTCTCTTACCCGGGGTTGGGTGAACACTGAAGCTTTCTTT
TRBV7-2	NA	TRBJ1-1	once	CASSLSNRNTEAFF	TGTGCCAGCAGCTTAAGCAACAGGAACACTGAAGCTTTCTTT
TRBV6-2/TRBV6-3	NA	TRBJ2-3	NA	CASSFLAPSTDTQYF	TGTGCCAGCAGTTTTCTAGCACCTAGCACAGATACGCAGTATTTT
TRBV10-3	NA	TRBJ2-7	NA	CAITDSPPYEQYF	TGTGCCATCACGGACAGTCCTCCCTACGAGCAGTACTTC
TRBV7-9	NA	TRBJ1-2	NA	CASSLAAGEPYGYTF	TGTGCCAGCAGCTTAGCTGCAGGGGAACCCTATGGCTACACCTTC
TRBV5-1	NA	TRBJ1-4	NA	CASSAGVGEKLFF	TGCGCCAGCAGCGCGGGGGTCGGGGAAAAACTGTTTTTT
TRBV3-1/TRBV3-2	TRBD1	TRBJ2-2	NA	CASSQRSRRGQGESGELFF	TGTGCCAGCAGCCAAAGAAGCCGTCGGGGACAGGGAGAGTCCGGGGAGCTGTTTTTT
TRBV6-4	NA	TRBJ2-3	NA	CASSVSGQGGDTQYF	TGTGCCAGCAGTGTCTCGGGGCAGGGTGGAGATACGCAGTATTTT
TRBV30	NA	TRBJ2-5	NA	CAWSLARGGGETQYF	TGTGCCTGGAGTTTAGCCCGCGGGGGCGGGGAGACCCAGTACTTC
TRBV9	TRBD1	TRBJ2-7	NA	CASSPYGQGATYEQYF	TGTGCCAGCAGCCCCTACGGACAGGGGGCCACCTACGAGCAGTACTTC
TRBV9	TRBD2	TRBJ2-2	NA	CASSVGTSGSAPGELFF	TGTGCCAGCAGCGTAGGTACTAGCGGGAGTGCTCCCGGGGAGCTGTTTTTT
TRBV29-1	NA	TRBJ2-2	NA	CSVVLSGELFF	TGCAGCGTTGTATTATCCGGGGAGCTGTTTTTT
TRBV10-2	NA	TRBJ2-3	NA	CASKRTRSTDTQYF	TGCGCCAGCAAAAGGACTCGCAGCACAGATACGCAGTATTTT
TRBV10-3	NA	TRBJ1-2	NA	CAISDELYGYTF	TGTGCCATCAGTGATGAACTCTATGGCTACACCTTC